The next 3 T cell receptor beta chains were all read from a single sample in a study of T cell responses to AZD1222 COVID-19 vaccine. Only in-frame clones appear in the TCRdb table, and some are missing; sequencing was by immunoSEQ multiplex PCR. The sample lists 65,000 to 75,000 clones; around 80% were seen once. The sequencing here drew on peripheral blood, taken 28 days after the second AZD1222 dose. The receptors come from an adult who received the AZD1222 COVID-19 vaccine.

CDR3 sequence (DNA): TGTGCCAGCAGCTTTATGGGGGCGGTGAACACTGAAGCTTTCTTT. Amino acids: CASSFMGAVNTEAFF. V and J are TRBV11-2 and TRBJ1-1, with a weak D call TRBD1 (6 bases). The CDR3 consists of 15 residues. Germline values: CDR1 SGHAT, CDR2 FQNNGV. V was cut by 3 bases and J by 0 bases, with 11 bases left in between.

This clone was found a few times. The chain is built from TRBV7-2 and TRBJ2-2, with D tentatively TRBD2 (5 bases). The CDR3 runs 18 residues. Trimming removed 3 bases from V and 1 base from J, with 18 bases in between. The germline V gene has CDR1 SGHTA and CDR2 FQGNSA. CDR3 sequence reads: CASSFHMVGGWNTGELFF. CDR3 in DNA: TGTGCCAGCAGCTTCCACATGGTCGGCGGGTGGAACACCGGGGAGCTGTTTTTT.

The chain is built from TRBV28 and TRBJ2-7; maybe TRBD1 (5 bases). The CDR3 runs to 16 residues. CDR1 is MDHEN and CDR2 is SYDVKM in the germline V gene. Trimming took off 7 bases at V and 2 bases at J, with 21 bases between the two ends. CDR3 in DNA: TGTGCCAGCACCCCCGAGTGGGGCCCCCAAGCCTACGAGCAGTACTTC. As protein: CASTPEWGPQAYEQYF. Using reference TRBV28 and TRBJ2-7 for the parts outside the CDR3, the full variable domain is DVKVTQSSRYLVKRTGEKVFLECVQDMDHENMFWYRQDPGLGLRLIYFSYDVKMKEKGDIPEGYSVSREKKERFSLILESASTNQTSMYLCASTPEWGPQAYEQYFGPGTRLTVT.